These 6 T cell receptor beta chains were sequenced from one sample in a study of blood T cell repertoires in COVID-19. Produced via immunoSEQ multiplex PCR; TCRdb's table is partial and in-frame only. This table holds more than 300,000 clones, roughly nine tenths found once. What was sequenced was peripheral blood. All receptors derive from a woman aged 25 to 39 with COVID-19, enrolled during active disease.

This rearrangement joins TRBV7-8 to TRBJ1-5; D is perhaps TRBD1 (6 bases). This CDR3 contains 15 residues. The V gene lost 5 bases and the J gene lost 5 bases, with 16 bases spanning the gap. The germline gives CDR1 SGHVS, CDR2 FQNEAQ. The CDR3 is CASSPGARKDQPQHF. CDR3 nucleotide sequence: TGTGCCAGCAGCCCAGGGGCACGCAAAGATCAGCCCCAGCATTTT.

This chain links TRBV10-3 with TRBJ1-1; D not certain. The CDR3 runs 16 residues. V was clipped by 1 base and J by 1 base, with 13 bases between them. Germline assignment: CDR1 ENHRY and CDR2 SYGVKD. The CDR3 here is CAISEYEGGGNTEAFF. The CDR3 DNA reads TGTGCCATCAGTGAGTATGAGGGAGGAGGGAACACTGAAGCTTTCTTT.

The chain recombines TRBV6-5 with TRBJ2-7; 9 positions agree with TRBD1. Per germline, CDR1 MNHEY and CDR2 SVGAGI. There are 14 residues in the CDR3. Trimming at V came to 5 bases and at J to 2 bases, leaving 4 bases not matched to a gene. DNA for the CDR3: TGTGCCAGCAGTAAACAGGGGGCAACCTACGAGCAGTACTTC. Translation: CASSKQGATYEQYF.

The V call is TRBV19, the J call TRBJ2-5; 12 bases agree with TRBD2. This CDR3 region has 17 residues. The germline CDR1 and CDR2 sequences are LNHDA and SQIVND (reference sequence). V was pared by 1 base and J by 4 bases, with 7 bases of the junction left unmatched. CDR3 amino acids: CASSIGSSGGASETQYF. The CDR3 DNA reads as TGTGCCAGTAGTATAGGGTCTAGCGGGGGGGCCTCAGAGACCCAGTACTTC.

This chain links TRBV7-9 with TRBJ1-6; 9 bases are a match to TRBD1. V was pared by 5 bases and J by 10 bases, with 15 bases of the junction left unmatched. Germline V gene sequence: CDR1 SEHNR, CDR2 FQNEAQ (reference sequence). The CDR3 contains 17 residues. CDR3 sequence: CASSLNSQGAYGSPLHF. The CDR3 bases are TGTGCCAGCAGCCTGAATTCACAGGGGGCTTATGGGTCACCCCTCCACTTT.

This sequence joins TRBV6-5 and TRBJ2-1, with TRBD2 as a possible D gene (6 bases). CDR3 length: 15 amino acids. V lost 7 bases to trimming and J lost 0 bases, with 13 bases between them. Germline CDR1 and CDR2: MNHEY and SVGAGI. Here the CDR3 DNA reads TGTGCCAGCACCGTTAGCGGAAGCTCCTACAATGAGCAGTTCTTC. It encodes CASTVSGSSYNEQFF.